The clone carrying this T cell receptor (beta chain) was seen only a few times. Antigen specificity is unknown. From RNA transcripts, TCR beta CDR3 regions were amplified. TCR CDR3 underwent first-round RT-PCR with the HTBI primer set. TCRdb re-analysed the multiplex PCR reads in MiXCR, keeping a single row per CDR3 protein. The sample has 690,000 or so distinct CDR3 sequences, around a sixth seen once; the top ten hold 16%. CDR3 length equals 12 residues. Trimming took off 5 bases at V and 2 bases at J, with 9 bases between the two ends. Germline CDR1 and CDR2: SQVTM and ANQGSEA. Every diagnosis used clinical symptoms, serum thyroxine and TRAb, thyroid ultrasound and orbital computed tomography. The blood sample was taken at first hyperthyroidism diagnosis, before any ophthalmopathy symptoms. This sample is part of a study of T cells in Graves' hyperthyroidism and ophthalmopathy. General study points: Most clonotypes that expanded in the thyroid above 0.001 also showed up in blood.

The V gene is TRBV29-1, the J gene TRBJ2-5, with D possibly matching TRBD2 (6 bases). The sequencing sample was made of blood. The clonotype originates from a woman aged 45 to 65 with Graves' hyperthyroidism that later progressed to Graves' ophthalmopathy. The CDR3 here is CSVRGLQETQYF. The CDR3 nucleotides are TGCAGCGTTCGGGGACTTCAAGAGACCCAGTACTTC. Using reference TRBV29-1 and TRBJ2-5 for the parts outside the CDR3, the full variable domain is SAVISQKPSRDICQRGTSLTIQCQVDSQVTMMFWYRQQPGQSLTLIATANQGSEATYESGFVIDKFPISRPNLTFSTLTVSNMSPEDSSIYLCSVRGLQETQYFGPGTRLLVL.